This TCR beta chain is drawn from a study of T cell repertoires in aging, cancer and after chemotherapy. Across the whole study: Over several months to years, re-sampled healthy donor repertoires clearly shared clones. The full dataset contained several million TCR reads.

The CDR3 has 15 amino acids. J was trimmed by 0 bases and V by 5 bases; bases with no gene match: 4. Germline CDR1 LNHDA, CDR2 SQIVND (reference sequence). Multiplex touch-down PCR with TRB-A/B primers amplified rearranged V-D-J TRB sequences. TCRdb fed the multiplex PCR reads into MiXCR, producing one record per CDR3 protein. The sample lists around 9,600 distinct CDR3 sequences; 33% were seen once. This clonotype ranks as medium-sized. Peripheral blood genomic DNA, not sorted cells or RNA, was the template. The receptor comes from a human donor in good health. The donor label of this sample is uncertain. The chain joins TRBV19 to TRBJ2-3; 8 bases match TRBD2. The material sequenced was blood. CDR3 nucleotide sequence: TGTGCCAGTAGTGGAGCGGGGGCCAGCACAGATACGCAGTATTTT. It is translated as CASSGAGASTDTQYF.